This T cell receptor (beta chain) derives from a study of early T cells in non-severe SARS-CoV-2 infection. Overall study context: Chains were not paired, and sequencing was done on bulk RNA from unsorted whole blood.

This CDR3 region has 13 residues. Germline assignment: CDR1 MNHNY and CDR2 SVGAGI (reference sequence). The V segment lost 6 bases and the J segment 6 bases; nucleotides outside the gene matches: 5. This clonotype occurred many times. The antigen is unknown. Individual cDNA molecules carried attached unique molecular identifiers. TCRdb re-analysed the 5' RACE reads in MiXCR, keeping a single row per CDR3 protein. There are under 60,000 distinct CDR3 sequences in the sample; less than 15% occur only once, and roughly 10% lies in the top ten. The study, taken as a whole, reports: Lookups in VDJdb leaned toward anti-spike CD8 responses and missed private and CD4 specificities.

The clonotype comes from an adult who was a healthcare worker with PCR-confirmed SARS-CoV-2 infection or an uninfected control (not recorded which). The material sequenced was whole blood. V is TRBV6-6 and J is TRBJ2-1; 7 bases map to TRBD1. The CDR3 loop is CASRLRDSNEQFF. CDR3 DNA: TGTGCCAGCAGACTCCGGGACAGCAATGAGCAGTTCTTC.